The clone carrying this T cell receptor beta chain was counted only a few times. The antigen remains undetermined. Patients had chemo-refractory metastatic non-small-cell lung cancer and received focal radiation plus CTLA-4 blockade that used ipilimumab. These data come from a study of radiotherapy plus CTLA-4 blockade in lung cancer. Study at large: Objective response was observed in over 15% of patients, and disease control in 31%.

Findings and caveats of the study: Best predicting response, reportedly, were early blood T cell clone dynamics, with interferon-beta. TCR clones from tumors expanded in blood after radiotherapy plus ipilimumab.

Data came from immunoSEQ multiplex PCR; TCRdb stores just in-frame clones and leaves some out. The table records some 46,000 clones, around 77% of them present only once. V was clipped by 7 bases and J by 4 bases; unmatched bases: 3. The V gene's germline CDR1 is MDHEN and CDR2 SYDVKM. The CDR3 spans 12 residues. The chain couples TRBV28 to TRBJ2-5; 7 nucleotides match TRBD1. This TCR was recovered from a human donor with non-small cell lung cancer whose response to radiotherapy plus ipilimumab could not be evaluated. The material sequenced was peripheral blood, taken from a patient treated with radiotherapy plus ipilimumab. This CDR3 reads CASTSGGETQYF. The CDR3, as DNA: TGTGCCAGCACCTCAGGGGGAGAGACCCAGTACTTC. Together with reference TRBV28 and TRBJ2-5, the CDR3 gives the full variable domain: DVKVTQSSRYLVKRTGEKVFLECVQDMDHENMFWYRQDPGLGLRLIYFSYDVKMKEKGDIPEGYSVSREKKERFSLILESASTNQTSMYLCASTSGGETQYFGPGTRLLVL.